Sequencing of this TCR beta chain was carried out in a study of cytomegalovirus exposure and HLA in healthy donors. About the study: Assignment to the Caucasian-associated ancestry cluster applied to around 80% of the approximately 360 genotyped donors.

Germline lookup yields CDR1 LNHDA and CDR2 SQIVND (reference sequence). Deletions cut 3 bases from V and 5 bases from J, with 4 bases between. CDR3 length equals 12 residues. Vbeta (60) and Jbeta (13) primers were used in the PCR. The assay was immunoSEQ multiplex PCR, and TCRdb's table has in-frame clones only and misses some. The repertoire holds around 97,000 clones, with 60% to 80% as singletons. Points from the study as a whole: Earlier analysis looked at TCR beta V segments, and most were productive about 87% or about 30% of the time. TCR beta V- and J-gene trimming, according to a later analysis, was linked to a missense DCLRE1C variant.

Turning to this clone: Its antigen is not identified. Other DNA sequences in the same sample also yield this CDR3.

The sample was PBMCs. This clonotype originated in a man aged 50 or older in good health and CMV-seropositive. The chain uses TRBV19 and TRBJ2-2; D ambiguous. CDR3: CASSIRTGELFF. CDR3 sequence (DNA): TGTGCCAGTAGTATTCGTACCGGGGAGCTGTTTTTT.